This T cell receptor beta chain was captured in a study of OX40 agonist ivuxolimab in advanced cancers. Study-wide context: Ivuxolimab, which targeted the costimulatory receptor OX40 (CD134), was an agonistic, fully human IgG2 monoclonal antibody. Intravenous ivuxolimab was administered to patients every 2 weeks at six dose levels: 0.01, 0.1, 0.3, 1.5, 3 and 10 mg/kg. The paper describes the monotherapy dose-escalation part (N ≈ 51 patients) of the phase I trial of ivuxolimab. The purpose of peripheral TCRbeta sequencing was to test whether ivuxolimab changed TCR sequence diversity and led to clonal T-cell expansion. The dose-escalation cohort was around 84% male with a mean age of about 54 years, ranging from about 23 to 85. Partial responses occurred in three dose-escalation patients, of whom one had hepatocellular carcinoma and two had cutaneous melanoma. Prior anti-PD-1, anti-PD-L1 or anti-CTLA-4 therapy was permitted, and 30% to 45% of dose-escalation patients had received checkpoint inhibitors. Among the roughly 50 dose-escalation patients, about 20 had hepatocellular carcinoma, roughly 15 melanoma, 9 renal cell carcinoma and 9 head and neck cancer. General conclusions and limits of the study: At doses of 0.1 to 3.0 mg/kg, clonal expansion of both CD4+ and CD8+ blood T cells was observed from baseline to week 6. Which antigens the clonally expanded peripheral T cells were specific for was not determined. Low levels of normalized T-cell clonal expansion were also seen in some patients who did not respond. After ivuxolimab, CD8+ T cells had more expanded clones than CD4+ T cells on average. Partial responders in the 0.1-3.0 mg/kg groups had among the lowest normalized peripheral clonal expansion, especially among CD8+ T cells.

This clone appeared a single time. Its antigen remains undetermined. One base away there is no much larger clone; base qualities are not given. Via the germline V gene (reference sequence), CDR1 is SEHNR and CDR2 FQNEAQ. The CDR3 covers 14 residues, taking in both the cysteine and the phenylalanine. Left in the record is the CDR3 DNA by itself, 42 bases read in frame from the first base. Here V drops 5 bases and J drops 4 bases, and the junction holds 4 bases not matched to any gene. Patients with autoimmune disease history or receiving systemic immunosuppression were excluded from the trial. Peripheral blood for TCR sequencing was collected from all dose cohorts at baseline, on cycle 4 day 1, and on cycle 7 day 1. The samples were taken from a phase I, first-in-human, multicenter, open-label dose-escalation trial of ivuxolimab. The trial enrolled adults with locally advanced or metastatic head and neck squamous cell, hepatocellular, melanoma or renal cell carcinoma. Before TCR sequencing, CD4+ T cells and CD8+ T cells from peripheral blood were sorted into separate populations.

For sequencing of the TCRbeta CDR3 region, genomic DNA was extracted from the sorted cells. The immunoSEQ Assay was used to sequence the TCRbeta CDR3 regions. What TCRdb holds here is the immuneACCESS table cut down to in-frame rearrangements. Part of the clones is not present; checked against another copy, under half of the missing clones reflect an unresolved V gene, and the others are unexplained. This sample holds tens of thousands of clones; just over 90% were observed only once. The ten largest clones add up to 0.43% of the sample. This sequence originates from an adult with an advanced solid tumor such as melanoma, head and neck, liver or kidney cancer. The sample was CD4+ or CD8+ T cells sorted from blood, taken in a trial of the OX40 agonist ivuxolimab. The rearranged segments are TRBV7-9 and TRBJ1-2, with 10 bases matching TRBD1. The bases read TGTGCCAGCAGCCCCTGGACAGGGGGCTATGGCTACACCTTC. Protein translation: CASSPWTGGYGYTF.